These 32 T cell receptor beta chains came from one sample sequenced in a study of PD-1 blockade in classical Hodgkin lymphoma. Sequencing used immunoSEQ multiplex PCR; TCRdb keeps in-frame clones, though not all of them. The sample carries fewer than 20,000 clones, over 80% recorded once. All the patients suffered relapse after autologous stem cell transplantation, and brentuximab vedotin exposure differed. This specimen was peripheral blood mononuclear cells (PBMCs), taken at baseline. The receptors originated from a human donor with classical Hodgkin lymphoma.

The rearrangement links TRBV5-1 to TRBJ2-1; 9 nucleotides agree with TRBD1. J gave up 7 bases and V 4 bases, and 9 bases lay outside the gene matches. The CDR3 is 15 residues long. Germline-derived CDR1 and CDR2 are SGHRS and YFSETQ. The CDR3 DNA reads TGCGCCAGCAGCGACCCGACAGGGGGTCGGAATGAGCAGTTCTTC. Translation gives CASSDPTGGRNEQFF. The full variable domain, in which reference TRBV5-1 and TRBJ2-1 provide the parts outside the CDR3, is KAGVTQTPRYLIKTRGQQVTLSCSPISGHRSVSWYQQTPGQGLQFLFEYFSETQRNKGNFPGRFSGRQFSNSRSEMNVSTLELGDSALYLCASSDPTGGRNEQFFGPGTRLTVL.

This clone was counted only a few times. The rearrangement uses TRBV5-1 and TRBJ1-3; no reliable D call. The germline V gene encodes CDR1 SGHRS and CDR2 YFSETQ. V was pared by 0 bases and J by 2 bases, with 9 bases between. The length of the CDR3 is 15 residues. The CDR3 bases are TGCGCCAGCAGCTTGGGGCCCGAAGCTGGAAACACCATATATTTT. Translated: CASSLGPEAGNTIYF.

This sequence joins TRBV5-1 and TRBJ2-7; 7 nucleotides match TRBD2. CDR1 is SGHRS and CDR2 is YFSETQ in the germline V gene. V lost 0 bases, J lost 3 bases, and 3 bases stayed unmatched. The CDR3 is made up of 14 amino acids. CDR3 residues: CASSLVASGYEQYF. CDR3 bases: TGCGCCAGCAGCTTGGTGGCTAGCGGCTACGAGCAGTACTTC.

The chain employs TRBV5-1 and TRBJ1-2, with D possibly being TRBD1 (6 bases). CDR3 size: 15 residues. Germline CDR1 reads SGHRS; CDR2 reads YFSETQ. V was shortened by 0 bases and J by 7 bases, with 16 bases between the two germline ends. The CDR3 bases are TGCGCCAGCAGCTTGGTGGACAGTCAAGGGAGTGGCTACACCTTC. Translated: CASSLVDSQGSGYTF.

The CDR3 protein is CASSLGPSGSLETQYF. Here the CDR3 DNA reads TGTGCCAGCAGCTTAGGGCCTAGCGGGAGCTTGGAGACCCAGTACTTC. The J gene is TRBJ2-5, the V gene TRBV7-7; the match to TRBD2 covers 10 bases. The germline V gene has CDR1 SSHAT and CDR2 FNYEAQ (reference sequence). CDR3 length equals 16 residues. With 1 base clipped from V and 5 bases from J, the junction kept 7 bases outside the gene matches.

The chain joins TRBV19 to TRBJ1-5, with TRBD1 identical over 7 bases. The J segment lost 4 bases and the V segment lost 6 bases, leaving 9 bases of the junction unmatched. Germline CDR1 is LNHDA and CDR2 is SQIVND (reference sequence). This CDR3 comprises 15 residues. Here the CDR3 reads CASRVIRDSNQPQHF. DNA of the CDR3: TGTGCCAGTAGGGTTATTCGGGACAGTAATCAGCCCCAGCATTTT.

The CDR3 DNA reads TGTGCCAGCTCCCCGGGCAGGACAGGGACTTATGGCTACACCTTC. It codes for CASSPGRTGTYGYTF. The chain employs TRBV18 and TRBJ1-2; 8 bases map to TRBD1. The CDR3 consists of 15 residues. The V segment lost 6 bases and the J segment 5 bases; nucleotides outside the gene matches: 11. Looked up from germline, CDR1 is KGHSH and CDR2 is LQKENI.

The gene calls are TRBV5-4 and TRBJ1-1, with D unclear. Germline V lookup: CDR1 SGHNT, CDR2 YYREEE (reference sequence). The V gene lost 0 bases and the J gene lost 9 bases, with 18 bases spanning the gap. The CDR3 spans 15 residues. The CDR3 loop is CASSLEAGPRSQAFF. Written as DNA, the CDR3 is TGTGCCAGCAGCTTGGAGGCAGGTCCTAGATCTCAAGCTTTCTTT. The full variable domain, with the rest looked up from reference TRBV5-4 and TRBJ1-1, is ETGVTQSPTHLIKTRGQQVTLRCSSQSGHNTVSWYQQALGQGPQFIFQYYREEENGRGNFPPRFSGLQFPNYSSELNVNALELDDSALYLCASSLEAGPRSQAFFGQGTRLTVV.

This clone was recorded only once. CDR3 region: CASSDGGAYNEQFF. CDR3 in DNA: TGTGCCAGCAGTGATGGGGGGGCCTACAATGAGCAGTTCTTC. V and J are TRBV2 and TRBJ2-1; 7 bases are a match to TRBD2. The CDR3 spans 14 residues. Germline assignment: CDR1 SNHLY and CDR2 FYNNEI. V was clipped by 3 bases and J by 2 bases; unmatched bases: 1.

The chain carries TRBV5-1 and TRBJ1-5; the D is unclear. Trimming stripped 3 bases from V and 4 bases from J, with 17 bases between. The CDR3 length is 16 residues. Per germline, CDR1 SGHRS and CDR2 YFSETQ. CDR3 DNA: TGCGCCAGCAGCTCGGGTGTTGGGGAGAGGAATCAGCCCCAGCATTTT. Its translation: CASSSGVGERNQPQHF.

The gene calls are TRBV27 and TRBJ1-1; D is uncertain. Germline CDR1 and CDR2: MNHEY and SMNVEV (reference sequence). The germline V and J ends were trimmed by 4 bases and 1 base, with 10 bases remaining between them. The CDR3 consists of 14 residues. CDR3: CASSSYQANTEAFF. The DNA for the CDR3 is TGTGCCAGCAGTTCCTACCAGGCGAACACTGAAGCTTTCTTT.

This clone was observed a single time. The CDR3 DNA reads as TGTGCCAGCAGTGCTCAGGGGGCTTACGAGCAGTACTTC. Translated: CASSAQGAYEQYF. The V call is TRBV2, the J call TRBJ2-7; TRBD1 matches 8 bases. Looked up from germline, CDR1 is SNHLY and CDR2 is FYNNEI. The CDR3 covers 13 residues. Losses at the gene ends were 4 bases for V and 4 bases for J; bases not matched to a gene: 3.

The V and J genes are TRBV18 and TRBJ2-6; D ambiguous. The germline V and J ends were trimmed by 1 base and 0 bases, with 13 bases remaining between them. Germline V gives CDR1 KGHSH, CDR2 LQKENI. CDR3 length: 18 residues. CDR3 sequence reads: CASSPRQTYGSGANVLTF. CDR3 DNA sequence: TGTGCCAGCTCACCACGCCAGACTTACGGCTCTGGGGCCAACGTCCTGACTTTC.

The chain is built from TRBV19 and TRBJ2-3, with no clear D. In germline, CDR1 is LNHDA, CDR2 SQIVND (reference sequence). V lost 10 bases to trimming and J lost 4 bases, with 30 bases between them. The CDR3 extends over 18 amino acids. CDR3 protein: CATTRAPRQQKNADTQYF. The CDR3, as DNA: TGTGCCACCACGAGAGCCCCACGACAACAAAAAAACGCAGATACGCAGTATTTT.

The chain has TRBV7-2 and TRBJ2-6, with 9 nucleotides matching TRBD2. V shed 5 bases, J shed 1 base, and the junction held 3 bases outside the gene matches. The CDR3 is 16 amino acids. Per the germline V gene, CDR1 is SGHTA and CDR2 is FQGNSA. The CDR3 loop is CASSQSGRSGANVLTF. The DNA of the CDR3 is TGTGCCAGCAGCCAAAGCGGGAGGTCTGGGGCCAACGTCCTGACTTTC.

The CDR3 DNA is TGTGCCAGCAGCTCTCCGGGACAGGGGCACTACGAGCAGTACTTC. Protein sequence: CASSSPGQGHYEQYF. The V call is TRBV5-4, the J call TRBJ2-7; 10 nucleotides align to TRBD1. The V gene end was trimmed by 3 bases and the J gene end by 3 bases; junction bases not matched to a gene: 6. This CDR3 contains 15 residues. Germline loops: CDR1 SGHNT, CDR2 YYREEE (reference sequence).

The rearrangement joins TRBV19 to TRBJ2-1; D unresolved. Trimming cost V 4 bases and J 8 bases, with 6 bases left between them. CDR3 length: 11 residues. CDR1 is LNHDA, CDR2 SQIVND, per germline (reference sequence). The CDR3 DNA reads TGTGCCAGTAGTAAATTCGATGAGCAGTTCTTC. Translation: CASSKFDEQFF.

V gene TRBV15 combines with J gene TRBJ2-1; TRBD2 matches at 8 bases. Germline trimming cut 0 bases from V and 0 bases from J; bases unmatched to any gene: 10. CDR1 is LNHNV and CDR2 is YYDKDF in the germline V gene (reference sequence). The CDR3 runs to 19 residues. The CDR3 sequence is CATSRDFRLAPSSYNEQFF. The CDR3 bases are TGTGCCACCAGCAGAGATTTCAGACTAGCGCCTAGCTCCTACAATGAGCAGTTCTTC.

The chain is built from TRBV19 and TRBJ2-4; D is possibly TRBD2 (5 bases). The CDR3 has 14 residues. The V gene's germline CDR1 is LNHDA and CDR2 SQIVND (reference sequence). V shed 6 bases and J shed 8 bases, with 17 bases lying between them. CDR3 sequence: CASSRPDGNDIQYF. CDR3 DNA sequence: TGTGCCAGTAGCCGCCCCGACGGGAATGACATTCAGTACTTC.

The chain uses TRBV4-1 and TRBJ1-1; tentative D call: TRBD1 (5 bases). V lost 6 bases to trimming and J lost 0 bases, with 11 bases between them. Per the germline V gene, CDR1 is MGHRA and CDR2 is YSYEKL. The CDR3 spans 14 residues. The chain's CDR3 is CASRNRFLNTEAFF. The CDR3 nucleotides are TGCGCCAGCAGGAACAGGTTCTTGAACACTGAAGCTTTCTTT.

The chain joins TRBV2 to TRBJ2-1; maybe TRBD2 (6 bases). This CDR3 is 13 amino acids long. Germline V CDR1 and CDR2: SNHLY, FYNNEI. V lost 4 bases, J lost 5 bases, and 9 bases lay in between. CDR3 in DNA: TGTGCCAGCAGTGTCGGGAGAGACAATGAGCAGTTCTTC. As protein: CASSVGRDNEQFF. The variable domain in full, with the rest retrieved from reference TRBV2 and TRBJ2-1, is EPEVTQTPSHQVTQMGQEVILRCVPISNHLYFYWYRQILGQKVEFLVSFYNNEISEKSEIFDDQFSVERPDGSNFTLKIRSTKLEDSAMYFCASSVGRDNEQFFGPGTRLTVL.

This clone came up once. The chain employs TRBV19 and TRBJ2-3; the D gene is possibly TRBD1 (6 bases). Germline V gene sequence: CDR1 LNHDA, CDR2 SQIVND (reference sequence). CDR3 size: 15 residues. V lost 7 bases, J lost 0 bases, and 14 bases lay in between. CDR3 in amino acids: CASKTQGTSTDTQYF. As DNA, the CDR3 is TGTGCCAGTAAGACACAGGGTACAAGCACAGATACGCAGTATTTT.

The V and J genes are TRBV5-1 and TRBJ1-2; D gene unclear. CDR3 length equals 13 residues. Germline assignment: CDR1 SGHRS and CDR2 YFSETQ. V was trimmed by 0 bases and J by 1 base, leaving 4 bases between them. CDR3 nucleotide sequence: TGCGCCAGCAGCTTGGTTCGTAACTATGGCTACACCTTC. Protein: CASSLVRNYGYTF. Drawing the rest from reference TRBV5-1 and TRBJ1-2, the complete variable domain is KAGVTQTPRYLIKTRGQQVTLSCSPISGHRSVSWYQQTPGQGLQFLFEYFSETQRNKGNFPGRFSGRQFSNSRSEMNVSTLELGDSALYLCASSLVRNYGYTFGSGTRLTVV.

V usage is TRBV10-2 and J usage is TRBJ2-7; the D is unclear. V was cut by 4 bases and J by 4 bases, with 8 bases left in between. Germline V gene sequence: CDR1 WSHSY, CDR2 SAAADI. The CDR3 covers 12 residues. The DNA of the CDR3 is TGCGCCAGCAGTGTCGCTAGTTACGAGCAGTACTTC. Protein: CASSVASYEQYF.

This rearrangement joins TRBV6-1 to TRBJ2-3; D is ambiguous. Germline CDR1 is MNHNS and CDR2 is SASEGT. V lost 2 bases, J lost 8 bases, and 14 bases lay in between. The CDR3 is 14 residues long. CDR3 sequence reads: CASSESGHTGTQYF. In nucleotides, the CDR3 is TGTGCCAGCAGTGAATCGGGCCACACCGGTACGCAGTATTTT.

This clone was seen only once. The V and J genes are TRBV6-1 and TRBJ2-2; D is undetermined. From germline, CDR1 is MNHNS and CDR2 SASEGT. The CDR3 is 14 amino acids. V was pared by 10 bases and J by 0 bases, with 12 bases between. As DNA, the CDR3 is TGTGCCACTATTCCGCCTTCGAACACCGGGGAGCTGTTTTTT. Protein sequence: CATIPPSNTGELFF.

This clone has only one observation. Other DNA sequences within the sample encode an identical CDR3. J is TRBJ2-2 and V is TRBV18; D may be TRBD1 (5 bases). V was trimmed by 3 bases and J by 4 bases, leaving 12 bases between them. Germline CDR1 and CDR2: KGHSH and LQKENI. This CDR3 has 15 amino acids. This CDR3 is CASSPRPRGTGELFF. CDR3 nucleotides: TGTGCCAGCTCACCGCGCCCTAGGGGCACCGGGGAGCTGTTTTTT.

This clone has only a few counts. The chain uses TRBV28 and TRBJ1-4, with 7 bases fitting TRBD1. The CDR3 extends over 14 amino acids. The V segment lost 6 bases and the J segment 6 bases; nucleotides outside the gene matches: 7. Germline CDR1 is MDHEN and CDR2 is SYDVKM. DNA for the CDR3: TGTGCCAGCAGGAGGACAGGACTCGATGAAAAACTGTTTTTT. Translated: CASRRTGLDEKLFF. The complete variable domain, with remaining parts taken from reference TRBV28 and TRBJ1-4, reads DVKVTQSSRYLVKRTGEKVFLECVQDMDHENMFWYRQDPGLGLRLIYFSYDVKMKEKGDIPEGYSVSREKKERFSLILESASTNQTSMYLCASRRTGLDEKLFFGSGTQLSVL.

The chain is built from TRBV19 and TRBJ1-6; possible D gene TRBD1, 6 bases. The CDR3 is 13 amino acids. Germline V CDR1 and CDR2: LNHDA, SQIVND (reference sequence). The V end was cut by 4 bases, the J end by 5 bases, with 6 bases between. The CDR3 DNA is TGTGCCAGTAGTACAGGGGATAATTCACCCCTCCACTTT. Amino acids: CASSTGDNSPLHF.

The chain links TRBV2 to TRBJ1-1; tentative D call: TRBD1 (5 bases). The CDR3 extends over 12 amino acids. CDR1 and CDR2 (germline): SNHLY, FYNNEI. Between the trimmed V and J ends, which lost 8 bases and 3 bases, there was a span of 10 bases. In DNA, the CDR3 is TGTGCCAGCGGGGGTGGGTACACTGAAGCTTTCTTT. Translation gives CASGGGYTEAFF.

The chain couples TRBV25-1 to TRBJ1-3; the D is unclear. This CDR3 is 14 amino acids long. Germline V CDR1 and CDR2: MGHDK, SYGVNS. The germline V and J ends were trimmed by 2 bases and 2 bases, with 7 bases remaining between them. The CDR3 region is CASSEEKTGNTIYF. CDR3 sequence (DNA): TGTGCCAGCAGTGAAGAGAAGACTGGAAACACCATATATTTT.

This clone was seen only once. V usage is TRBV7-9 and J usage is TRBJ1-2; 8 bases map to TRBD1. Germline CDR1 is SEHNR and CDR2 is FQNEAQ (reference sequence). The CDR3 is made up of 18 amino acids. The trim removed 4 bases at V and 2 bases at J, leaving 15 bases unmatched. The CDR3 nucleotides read TGTGCCAGCAGCTCTAGGGACGACTCAGGGGGCAGAAACTATGGCTACACCTTC. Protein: CASSSRDDSGGRNYGYTF. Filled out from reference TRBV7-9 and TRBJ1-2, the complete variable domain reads DTGVSQNPRHKITKRGQNVTFRCDPISEHNRLYWYRQTLGQGPEFLTYFQNEAQLEKSRLLSDRFSAERPKGSFSTLEIQRTEQGDSAMYLCASSSRDDSGGRNYGYTFGSGTRLTVV.